The rows below give T cell receptor beta chains drawn from one sample of a study of blood T cell repertoires in COVID-19. Sequenced by immunoSEQ multiplex PCR; TCRdb stores in-frame clones only, minus some. The table has 55,000 to 80,000 clones, around 85% seen once. The material sequenced was peripheral blood. The origin of the receptors is a human donor in a cohort sampled during active COVID-19. The CDR3 runs from the conserved cysteine through the conserved F or W. The D gene is left open where the match is weak. Clone size appears in some rows only: once, few, many, or a class for an expanded clone.

v_gene: TRBV6-2/TRBV6-3
abundance: few
j_gene: TRBJ2-3
len: 15
d_gene: TRBD1
CDR3aa: CASSYDRGGTDTQYF
CDR3nt: TGTGCCAGCAGTTATGACAGGGGCGGAACAGATACGCAGTATTTT

v_gene: TRBV30
abundance: NA
j_gene: TRBJ2-2
len: 15
d_gene: TRBD1
CDR3aa: CAWSSGTGGAGELFF
CDR3nt: TGTGCCTGGAGTTCCGGGACAGGGGGAGCCGGGGAGCTGTTTTTT

v_gene: TRBV19
abundance: NA
j_gene: TRBJ1-1
len: 15
d_gene: NA
CDR3aa: CASQLKGGTRGRAFF
CDR3nt: TGTGCCTCGCAACTAAAGGGGGGGACCCGGGGTCGAGCTTTCTTT

v_gene: TRBV10-3
abundance: few
j_gene: TRBJ2-2
len: 14
d_gene: TRBD1
CDR3aa: CAIMRGQGGVELFF
CDR3nt: TGTGCCATCATGCGTGGACAGGGGGGCGTGGAGCTGTTTTTT

v_gene: TRBV19
abundance: NA
j_gene: TRBJ2-3
len: 15
d_gene: TRBD2
CDR3aa: CASRGGGASGDTQYF
CDR3nt: TGTGCCAGTAGGGGCGGGGGGGCCTCGGGAGATACGCAGTATTTT

v_gene: TRBV27
abundance: NA
j_gene: TRBJ2-7
len: 17
d_gene: TRBD2
CDR3aa: CASSLGLAGWVAGEQYF
CDR3nt: TGTGCCAGCAGTTTAGGACTAGCGGGGTGGGTCGCTGGCGAGCAGTACTTC

v_gene: TRBV19
abundance: NA
j_gene: TRBJ2-7
len: 15
d_gene: TRBD2
CDR3aa: CASSRTSGGAYEQYF
CDR3nt: TGTGCCAGTAGCCGGACTAGCGGGGGGGCATACGAGCAGTACTTC

v_gene: TRBV28
abundance: NA
j_gene: TRBJ1-4
len: 14
d_gene: TRBD1
CDR3aa: CASSTGTGRDKLFF
CDR3nt: TGTGCCAGCAGCACCGGGACAGGGCGCGACAAACTGTTTTTT

v_gene: TRBV30
abundance: NA
j_gene: TRBJ2-1
len: 15
d_gene: NA
CDR3aa: CAWGTGTSATNEQFF
CDR3nt: TGTGCCTGGGGAACCGGGACATCAGCTACAAATGAGCAGTTCTTC

v_gene: TRBV6-5
abundance: NA
j_gene: TRBJ1-2
len: 14
d_gene: NA
CDR3aa: CASSYTQGPYGYTF
CDR3nt: TGTGCCAGCAGTTACACACAGGGCCCCTATGGCTACACCTTC

v_gene: TRBV7-8
abundance: NA
j_gene: TRBJ2-1
len: 13
d_gene: NA
CDR3aa: CASSLGHGGTQFF
CDR3nt: TGTGCCAGCAGCTTAGGGCACGGGGGTACGCAGTTCTTC

v_gene: TRBV18
abundance: once
j_gene: TRBJ1-5
len: 17
d_gene: NA
CDR3aa: CASSQVVMGDDNQPQHF
CDR3nt: TGTGCCAGCTCGCAGGTGGTAATGGGTGACGACAATCAGCCCCAGCATTTT

v_gene: TRBV9
abundance: NA
j_gene: TRBJ2-7
len: 15
d_gene: TRBD2
CDR3aa: CASSVSGADIYEQYF
CDR3nt: TGTGCCAGCAGCGTAAGCGGGGCGGACATTTACGAGCAGTACTTC

v_gene: TRBV2
abundance: NA
j_gene: TRBJ1-2
len: 14
d_gene: TRBD1
CDR3aa: CASRTGGGSYGYTF
CDR3nt: TGTGCCAGCAGGACAGGGGGAGGAAGCTATGGCTACACCTTC

v_gene: TRBV10-3
abundance: NA
j_gene: TRBJ1-5
len: 15
d_gene: NA
CDR3aa: CAISELDKPHQPQHF
CDR3nt: TGTGCCATCAGTGAGCTGGACAAACCTCATCAGCCCCAGCATTTT

v_gene: TRBV30
abundance: NA
j_gene: TRBJ1-2
len: 11
d_gene: NA
CDR3aa: CAWSSSYGYTF
CDR3nt: TGTGCCTGGAGTTCTAGCTATGGCTACACCTTC

v_gene: TRBV5-4
abundance: NA
j_gene: TRBJ2-7
len: 16
d_gene: TRBD2
CDR3aa: CASSLDASGGSYEQYF
CDR3nt: TGTGCCAGCAGCTTGGATGCTAGCGGGGGTTCCTACGAGCAGTACTTC

v_gene: TRBV9
abundance: NA
j_gene: TRBJ2-2
len: 15
d_gene: NA
CDR3aa: CASSPWQANVGELFF
CDR3nt: TGTGCCAGCAGCCCCTGGCAAGCGAATGTCGGGGAGCTGTTTTTT

v_gene: TRBV6-1
abundance: NA
j_gene: TRBJ1-5
len: 14
d_gene: NA
CDR3aa: CASSDRHSNQPQHF
CDR3nt: TGTGCCAGCAGTGATAGACATAGCAATCAGCCCCAGCATTTT

v_gene: TRBV2
abundance: once
j_gene: TRBJ1-6
len: 14
d_gene: NA
CDR3aa: CASSGGGNNSPLHF
CDR3nt: TGTGCCAGCAGTGGAGGGGGAAATAATTCACCCCTCCACTTT

v_gene: TRBV7-2
abundance: NA
j_gene: TRBJ1-6
len: 14
d_gene: NA
CDR3aa: CASSLQQANSPLHF
CDR3nt: TGTGCCAGCAGCTTACAACAGGCCAATTCACCCCTCCACTTT

v_gene: TRBV2
abundance: NA
j_gene: TRBJ2-7
len: 13
d_gene: NA
CDR3aa: CASRVDMLKVQYF
CDR3nt: TGTGCCAGCAGGGTGGACATGTTGAAGGTTCAGTACTTC

v_gene: TRBV18
abundance: once
j_gene: TRBJ1-1
len: 11
d_gene: NA
CDR3aa: CASSPKTEAFF
CDR3nt: TGTGCCAGCTCACCTAAAACTGAAGCTTTCTTT

v_gene: TRBV28
abundance: NA
j_gene: TRBJ1-1
len: 15
d_gene: TRBD1
CDR3aa: CASIGAGGAGTEAFF
CDR3nt: TGTGCCAGCATCGGGGCAGGGGGCGCGGGGACTGAAGCTTTCTTT

v_gene: TRBV5-1
abundance: NA
j_gene: TRBJ2-5
len: 17
d_gene: TRBD1
CDR3aa: CASSFTSGGTAQETQYF
CDR3nt: TGCGCCAGCAGCTTCACTTCGGGTGGGACAGCCCAAGAGACCCAGTACTTC

v_gene: TRBV7-6
abundance: NA
j_gene: TRBJ2-3
len: 15
d_gene: TRBD1
CDR3aa: CASSLGQGVLDTQYF
CDR3nt: TGTGCCAGCAGCCTGGGACAGGGGGTTTTAGATACGCAGTATTTT

v_gene: TRBV6-5
abundance: NA
j_gene: TRBJ1-3
len: 14
d_gene: TRBD1
CDR3aa: CASSTRGGADTIYF
CDR3nt: TGTGCCAGCAGTACCAGAGGGGGCGCGGACACCATATATTTT

v_gene: TRBV30
abundance: once
j_gene: TRBJ2-5
len: 13
d_gene: NA
CDR3aa: CAWSAAGKETQYF
CDR3nt: TGTGCCTGGAGTGCGGCCGGGAAAGAGACCCAGTACTTC

v_gene: TRBV27
abundance: NA
j_gene: TRBJ2-2
len: 16
d_gene: NA
CDR3aa: CASSYSRQPNTGELFF
CDR3nt: TGTGCCAGCAGTTACTCGAGACAGCCGAACACCGGGGAGCTGTTTTTT

v_gene: TRBV18
abundance: few
j_gene: TRBJ1-1
len: 15
d_gene: NA
CDR3aa: CASSPNESGGPEAFF
CDR3nt: TGTGCCAGCTCACCTAACGAATCGGGGGGTCCTGAAGCTTTCTTT

v_gene: TRBV23-1
abundance: NA
j_gene: TRBJ2-3
len: 11
d_gene: TRBD2
CDR3aa: CARGGVNTQYF
CDR3nt: TGCGCCAGGGGAGGGGTTAATACGCAGTATTTT

v_gene: TRBV19
abundance: NA
j_gene: TRBJ1-5
len: 15
d_gene: TRBD1
CDR3aa: CASNAGQGGNQPQHF
CDR3nt: TGTGCCAGTAATGCTGGGCAGGGGGGCAATCAGCCCCAGCATTTT

v_gene: TRBV7-8
abundance: NA
j_gene: TRBJ1-6
len: 16
d_gene: NA
CDR3aa: CASSLDSDRYNSPLHF
CDR3nt: TGTGCCAGCAGCTTAGATTCCGACAGGTATAATTCACCCCTCCACTTT

v_gene: TRBV6-5
abundance: once
j_gene: TRBJ1-2
len: 15
d_gene: TRBD1
CDR3aa: CASSRRQGVGYGYTF
CDR3nt: TGTGCCAGCAGCCGGAGACAGGGGGTTGGCTATGGCTACACCTTC

v_gene: TRBV27
abundance: NA
j_gene: TRBJ2-1
len: 17
d_gene: TRBD2
CDR3aa: CASRVGGAGSSYNEQFF
CDR3nt: TGTGCCAGCAGGGTCGGGGGGGCAGGGAGCTCCTACAATGAGCAGTTCTTC

v_gene: TRBV11-3
abundance: NA
j_gene: TRBJ1-1
len: 13
d_gene: TRBD1
CDR3aa: CASSLDRGKKAFF
CDR3nt: TGTGCCAGCAGCTTGGACAGGGGTAAGAAGGCTTTCTTT

v_gene: TRBV28
abundance: NA
j_gene: TRBJ1-1
len: 12
d_gene: NA
CDR3aa: CASSSSNTEAFF
CDR3nt: TGTGCCAGCAGTAGTAGTAACACTGAAGCTTTCTTT

v_gene: TRBV28
abundance: NA
j_gene: TRBJ2-7
len: 16
d_gene: TRBD2
CDR3aa: CASITGGAVRSYEQYF
CDR3nt: TGTGCCAGCATCACGGGGGGAGCAGTCCGTTCCTACGAGCAGTACTTC

v_gene: TRBV7-9
abundance: NA
j_gene: TRBJ2-2
len: 13
d_gene: NA
CDR3aa: CASSIRGAGELFF
CDR3nt: TGTGCCAGCAGCATCAGGGGGGCCGGGGAGCTGTTTTTT

v_gene: TRBV11-3
abundance: NA
j_gene: TRBJ2-5
len: 16
d_gene: TRBD2
CDR3aa: CASSLGLAGAQETQYF
CDR3nt: TGTGCCAGCAGCTTAGGTTTAGCGGGGGCCCAAGAGACCCAGTACTTC

v_gene: TRBV7-6
abundance: NA
j_gene: TRBJ2-2
len: 15
d_gene: NA
CDR3aa: CASSLGTVNTGELFF
CDR3nt: TGTGCCAGCAGCTTAGGGACAGTTAACACCGGGGAGCTGTTTTTT

v_gene: TRBV9
abundance: NA
j_gene: TRBJ2-7
len: 12
d_gene: NA
CDR3aa: CASSPGQIEQYF
CDR3nt: TGTGCCAGCAGCCCCGGACAGATCGAGCAGTACTTC

v_gene: TRBV24-1
abundance: NA
j_gene: TRBJ2-1
len: 11
d_gene: NA
CDR3aa: CATSDLTEQFF
CDR3nt: TGTGCCACCAGTGATCTAACTGAGCAGTTCTTC